Here is one T cell receptor beta chain with its context. It has no known antigen specificity. One base away there is no much larger clone; base qualities are not given. Sequencing of the TRB variable region was done with the immunoSEQ hsTCRB v3.0 assay at survey level resolution. The targeted TRB sequencing depth was about 35,000-55,000 T-cell genomes per sample. TRB libraries were pooled and sequenced on an Illumina MiSeq using a v3 150-cycle kit. The authors' pipeline ran thus. Repertoire analysis was run in R within a reproducible Nextflow workflow that covered QC, data transformation and analysis. Custom analyses were implemented in LymphoSeq2, an R package for AIRR-Seq data exploration. A few samples yielding fewer than 5000 total TRB sequences were excluded, leaving about 190 analyzed HIV repertoires. Among the 180 to 200 HIV repertoires that were kept, some 61 were collected before ART initiation and about 130 were collected after ART initiation. Repertoires were downsampled to 5000 TRB nucleotide sequences, and summary statistics were averaged over 100 downsampling iterations. Only TRB sequences with CDR3 regions of at least seven amino acids were retained for analysis. Diversity was measured with a Shannon entropy-derived clonality score and the Gini coefficient. Repertoire networks linked the top 5000 CDR3 amino acid sequences whenever two sequences differed by an edit distance of one. Antigen specificity groups and MHC restriction were predicted for TRB CDR3 amino acid sequences with GLIPH2. Known CMV, EBV, HIV or tissue antigen associations were flagged by matching CDR3 amino acid sequences against VDJdb and McPAS-TCR. Pre-ART, post-ART and control groups were compared with Wilcoxon signed-rank tests and Holm-Bonferroni correction. What TCRdb holds here is the immuneACCESS table cut down to in-frame rearrangements. Part of the clones is not present; checked against another copy, under half of the missing clones reflect an unresolved V gene, and the others are unexplained. V and J calls and clone size are those listed in that table; D and trimming were worked out from the DNA. Present in this sample are about 29,000 clones, about 85% of which were seen just once. The leading ten clones occupy about 7% of the sample.

The data were taken from a study of long-term antiretroviral therapy in people with HIV (dated by TCRdb to the early 2020s). About the full investigation: The earliest samples were collected roughly a decade before the 2015 WHO recommendation for immediate ART, at a time when ART was usually postponed until CD4 counts fell. This retrospective serial study examined whether starting ART and sustained HIV suppression were associated with changes in the composition and diversity of the TRB repertoire in peripheral blood. The cohort contributed about 200 cryopreserved PBMC samples from about 29 adults with confirmed HIV infection, collected serially over a mean of approximately six years (range 1-12). About 35% of the 30 participants with HIV were female. No cross-contamination during QIAcube processing was seen in test extractions of a monoclonal T-cell line run alongside roughly 30 polyclonal samples.

After removal of 7 bases from V and 9 bases from J, the junction retains 8 bases not matched to a gene. From the cysteine up to the phenylalanine, the CDR3 has a length of 12 residues. Just CDR3 DNA is preserved here, 36 bases in frame from base 1. Looking up the germline V gene yields CDR1 MNHEY and CDR2 SVGAGI. Study-level results and caveats: The samples span the years 2004 to 2017, and the ART regimens used may be less effective than current regimens. A significant increase in TRB diversity was found to be associated with ART initiation, although TRB diversity was observed to remain significantly below that of transplant donor controls even after long-term ART. Because pre-ART samples had limited cell numbers, unsorted PBMC were profiled rather than sorted CD4+ and CD8+ T cells. Limited PBMC availability meant only the TCR beta chain was sequenced, without alpha chain pairing. No data were available on ART adherence, viral resistance or therapy changes, limiting inferences about post-ART repertoire changes. The repertoire was dominated across all time points by expanded TRB clones identified before ART initiation, although this dominance was seen to fluctuate and to decrease in many PLHIV after ART. Compared with controls, HIV repertoires had narrower CDR3 length ranges, and the network structure pointed to an antigen-experienced repertoire that shifted only slightly toward naive after ART.

Participants were included only if at least one PBMC sample before ART initiation and at least two post-ART samples were available. Every participant with HIV received treatment in the United States of America. Before DNA extraction, cryopreserved samples containing about 1-10 million PBMC were thawed and washed. At the time of the earliest PBMC sample for each participant with HIV, ages ranged from roughly 23 to 60 years. Per participant, PBMC samples came from 1-4 timepoints prior to ART initiation and 2-8 timepoints following ART initiation, for a median of 7 samples. Serial HIV viral load, CD4+ T-cell count, ART history and demographic data were obtained for every participant. Genomic DNA was extracted from unsorted PBMC with a Qiagen kit on a QIAcube, with processing performed in batches of 12 samples.

This sample comprised unsorted PBMCs, obtained about 5 years before starting antiretroviral therapy. The clonotype was recovered from a middle-aged man with HIV. The chain employs TRBV6-5 and TRBJ2-5, and TRBD1 matches 7 of the central bases. The DNA sequence is given as TGTGCCAGCACCCCCCCGCAGGGGGCCCAGTACTTC. This translates into CASTPPQGAQYF.